This T cell receptor beta chain was identified during a study of blood T cell repertoires in COVID-19. About the research overall: Whether acute or convalescent, the COVID-19 samples came from the United States, Italy and Spain.

V was trimmed by 1 base and J by 1 base, leaving 7 bases between them. CDR1 is SGHVS, CDR2 FQNEAQ, per germline. The CDR3 contains 14 residues. Original handling: How many nucleated cells were present was estimated from reference gene primer amplification. Libraries were prepared by immunoSEQ multiplex PCR; TCRdb keeps only in-frame clonotypes and omits some of them. Clone size and the V and J calls come from that table; the DNA yielded D and trimming. The data contain roughly 100,000 clones, approximately 87% of them singletons. This receptor was identified in a man aged 50 or older with acute or convalescent COVID-19. V is TRBV7-8 and J is TRBJ1-2, with D possibly matching TRBD1 (5 bases). The sequenced material came from peripheral blood. The CDR3, as DNA: TGTGCCAGCAGCTTAGGGGGGGTTAACTATGGCTACACCTTC. Protein sequence: CASSLGGVNYGYTF.